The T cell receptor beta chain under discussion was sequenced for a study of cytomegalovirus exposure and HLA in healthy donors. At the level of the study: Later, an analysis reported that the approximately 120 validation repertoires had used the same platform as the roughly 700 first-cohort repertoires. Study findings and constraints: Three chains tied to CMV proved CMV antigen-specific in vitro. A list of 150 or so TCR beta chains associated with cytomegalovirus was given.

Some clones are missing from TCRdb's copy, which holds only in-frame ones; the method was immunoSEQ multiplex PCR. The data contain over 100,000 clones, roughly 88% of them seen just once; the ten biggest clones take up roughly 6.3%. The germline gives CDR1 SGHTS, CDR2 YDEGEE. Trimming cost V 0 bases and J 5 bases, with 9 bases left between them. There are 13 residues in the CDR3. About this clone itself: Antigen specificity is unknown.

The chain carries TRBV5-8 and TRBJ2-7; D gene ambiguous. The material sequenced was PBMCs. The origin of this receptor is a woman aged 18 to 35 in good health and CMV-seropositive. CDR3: CASSLGLSHEQYF. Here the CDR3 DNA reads TGTGCCAGCAGCTTGGGACTTTCCCACGAGCAGTACTTC.